The 20 T cell receptor beta chains presented below share a single source sample, sequenced in a study of response to subunit inactivated influenza vaccine. TCRdb re-called the RT-PCR reads through MiXCR, storing one row per CDR3 protein. The data hold over 150,000 distinct CDR3 sequences, with about a tenth observed a single time. This sample comprised non-naive T cells sorted from PBMCs, obtained roughly 6 weeks after vaccination. The origin of the receptors is a man in his fifties who received an inactivated influenza vaccine.

This chain joins TRBV12-3 or TRBV12-4 and TRBJ2-1, with D perhaps matching TRBD1 (6 bases). The CDR3 has 15 amino acids. The V end was cut by 2 bases, the J end by 8 bases, with 16 bases between. CDR3 amino acids: CASSLSGANVYEQFF. The CDR3 region has the DNA TGTGCCAGCAGTTTATCAGGGGCTAACGTCTATGAGCAGTTCTTC.

This clonotype was counted ten times or more. The CDR3, as DNA: TGTGCCAGCAGCTTATACGGGGTACAGGGGTTGTGGAATTCACCCCTCCACTTT. Protein: CASSLYGVQGLWNSPLHF. The genes are TRBV11-2 and TRBJ1-6; 7 bases match TRBD1. This CDR3 is 18 amino acids long. Per germline, CDR1 SGHAT and CDR2 FQNNGV. V shed 2 bases, J shed 7 bases, and the junction held 14 bases outside the gene matches.

This clonotype showed up many times. The chain uses TRBV6-2 or TRBV6-3 and TRBJ2-7, with TRBD2 matching 7 bases. The trim removed 2 bases at V and 4 bases at J, leaving 5 bases unmatched. The CDR3 extends over 14 amino acids. Looked up from germline, CDR1 is MNHEY and CDR2 is SVGEGT. The CDR3: CASSYAGVGYEQYF. The CDR3 coding sequence is TGTGCCAGCAGTTACGCGGGAGTAGGTTACGAGCAGTACTTC.

This clonotype was recorded many times. The chain has TRBV10-3 and TRBJ2-7; TRBD2 agrees at 10 bases. Germline V gene sequence: CDR1 ENHRY, CDR2 SYGVKD. CDR3 length: 14 amino acids. V lost 3 bases, J lost 5 bases, and 4 bases stayed unmatched. The CDR3 region has the DNA TGTGCCATCAGTGAAGGACTAGCGGAACACGAGCAGTACTTC. Its protein product is CAISEGLAEHEQYF.

In this sample, this clonotype turned up a few times. The chain is built from TRBV4-1 and TRBJ2-3, with D hard to call. CDR3 length: 14 amino acids. Trimming pared 2 bases from V and 2 bases from J, leaving 8 bases between. CDR1 is MGHRA, CDR2 YSYEKL, per germline. This CDR3 reads CASSQNKNTDTQYF. In DNA form, the CDR3 reads TGCGCCAGCAGCCAAAATAAGAACACAGATACGCAGTATTTT.

This clonotype was observed at least ten times. The chain recombines TRBV12-3 or TRBV12-4 with TRBJ2-7; 11 positions match TRBD2. Trimming removed 5 bases from V and 1 base from J; junction bases left unmatched: 4. The CDR3 length is 15 residues. The CDR3 nucleotides are TGTGCCAGCAGTGTTAGCGGGGGGGCTTCCTACGAGCAGTACTTC. As protein: CASSVSGGASYEQYF.

This clonotype came up many times. The chain uses TRBV4-3 and TRBJ2-3; 9 bases line up with TRBD2. The CDR3 extends over 16 amino acids. Losses at the gene ends were 2 bases for V and 2 bases for J; bases not matched to a gene: 5. Germline values: CDR1 LGHNA, CDR2 YSLEER. This CDR3 is CASSQNSGRHTDTQYF. CDR3 bases: TGCGCCAGCAGCCAAAACAGCGGGAGGCACACAGATACGCAGTATTTT.

This clonotype was counted a few times. The chain links TRBV3-1 to TRBJ2-7; D is perhaps TRBD2 (6 bases). The CDR3 totals 14 residues. V was clipped by 1 base and J by 2 bases, with 9 bases between them. Per germline, CDR1 LGHDT and CDR2 YNNKEL (reference sequence). CDR3 protein: CASSQVGGAYEQYF. CDR3 coding DNA: TGTGCCAGCAGCCAAGTAGGCGGGGCCTACGAGCAGTACTTC.

This clonotype was found a few times. V usage is TRBV7-9 and J usage is TRBJ1-5; weak D call: TRBD1 (5 bases). CDR3 size: 17 residues. V shed 1 base and J shed 10 bases, with 23 bases lying between them. In germline, CDR1 is SEHNR, CDR2 FQNEAQ (reference sequence). DNA for the CDR3: TGTGCCAGCAGCTTAGGGACCGGGACCACCCTCTCCAACCCCCAGCATTTT. Translation: CASSLGTGTTLSNPQHF.

The rearrangement uses TRBV28 and TRBJ1-1; TRBD1 is a possible D gene (6 bases). V gave up 10 bases and J gave up 2 bases, with 17 bases separating them. Germline V gene lookup returns CDR1 MDHEN and CDR2 SYDVKM. The CDR3 is 14 amino acids. CDR3 DNA sequence: TGTGCCACCGGTACTCAGGGGCCCAACACTGAAGCTTTCTTT. It specifies CATGTQGPNTEAFF. Combining the CDR3 with reference TRBV28 and TRBJ1-1 gives the whole variable domain DVKVTQSSRYLVKRTGEKVFLECVQDMDHENMFWYRQDPGLGLRLIYFSYDVKMKEKGDIPEGYSVSREKKERFSLILESASTNQTSMYLCATGTQGPNTEAFFGQGTRLTVV.

The chain couples TRBV20-1 to TRBJ2-5; TRBD1 is a possible D gene (5 bases). Trimming removed 4 bases at V and 0 bases at J, with 15 bases between. The germline CDR1 and CDR2 sequences are DFQATT and SNEGSKA (reference sequence). The CDR3 is 15 amino acids. CDR3 sequence reads: CSAKAAGQNQETQYF. CDR3 in DNA: TGCAGTGCTAAGGCGGCAGGGCAAAACCAAGAGACCCAGTACTTC.

This clonotype was seen a few times. This sequence joins TRBV20-1 and TRBJ2-4; 8 bases are shared with TRBD1. Germline V lookup: CDR1 DFQATT, CDR2 SNEGSKA (reference sequence). V dropped 4 bases and J dropped 14; count of bases not matched to a gene: 13. The CDR3 is made up of 13 amino acids. CDR3 sequence (DNA): TGCAGTGCTACAGGGGGCGATTTAAGTTTTGAGTACTTC. Protein product: CSATGGDLSFEYF.

Only a few counts were recorded for this clonotype. V usage is TRBV21-1 and J usage is TRBJ2-7; TRBD1, as called in the table, went unchecked against the DNA. TRBV21-1 is described as a pseudogene. CDR3 size: 12 residues. The CDR3 here is CASNFGALKQYF. CDR3 sequence (DNA): TGTGCCAGCAACTTTGGGGCCTTGAAGCAGTACTTC.

In the case of this clonotype: A much larger clone lies one base from this, so it may be a read error. The chain couples TRBV5-4 to TRBJ2-3; D perhaps matches TRBD1 (6 bases). The germline gives CDR1 SGHNT, CDR2 YYREEE (reference sequence). The V and J ends lost 7 bases and 0 bases respectively, with 21 bases between them. This CDR3 has 17 amino acids. DNA of the CDR3: TGTGCCAGCGGCCCCAGGGCAGGGGACCCTAGCACAGATACGCAGTATTTT. It specifies CASGPRAGDPSTDTQYF. The entire variable domain, with the rest obtained from reference TRBV5-4 and TRBJ2-3, is as follows: ETGVTQSPTHLIKTRGQQVTLRCSSQSGHNTVSWYQQALGQGPQFIFQYYREEENGRGNFPPRFSGLQFPNYSSELNVNALELDDSALYLCASGPRAGDPSTDTQYFGPGTRLTVL.

This clonotype was detected a few times. V and J are TRBV5-4 and TRBJ1-2; 10 bases are shared with TRBD1. The germline gives CDR1 SGHNT, CDR2 YYREEE (reference sequence). The CDR3 is 15 amino acids. The junction had 5 bases not matched to a gene; V was cut back by 4 bases and J by 2 bases. The CDR3 sequence is CASSGRTGGNYGYTF. In nucleotides, the CDR3 is TGTGCCAGCAGCGGGAGGACAGGGGGAAACTATGGCTACACCTTC.

The chain links TRBV3-1 to TRBJ2-5; the match to TRBD1 covers 11 bases. Germline V gives CDR1 LGHDT, CDR2 YNNKEL (reference sequence). V trimming: 8 bases; J trimming: 5 bases; junction bases outside the gene matches: 7. The CDR3 loop spans 14 amino acids. CDR3 residues: CASERTGGLETQYF. As DNA, the CDR3 is TGTGCCAGCGAGAGGACAGGGGGCTTGGAGACCCAGTACTTC.

This clonotype occurred a few times. The J gene is TRBJ2-7, the V gene TRBV7-3; 9 bases fit TRBD2. Germline CDR1 and CDR2: SGHTA and FQGTGA. Trimming at V came to 6 bases and at J to 0 bases, leaving 6 bases not matched to a gene. The CDR3 loop spans 15 amino acids. CDR3 amino acids: CASRPAGGVSYEQYF. CDR3 DNA sequence: TGTGCCAGCAGGCCAGCGGGAGGTGTCTCCTACGAGCAGTACTTC.

Ten or more counts support this clonotype. The chain employs TRBV7-8 and TRBJ2-4; TRBD1 aligns across 8 bases. The ends lost 5 bases at V and 8 bases at J; junction bases unmatched: 11. This CDR3 contains 15 residues. CDR1 is SGHVS, CDR2 FQNEAQ, per germline. CDR3 protein: CASSRPRTGPHIQYF. The DNA of the CDR3 is TGTGCCAGCAGCCGCCCCCGGACAGGGCCGCACATTCAGTACTTC.

This clonotype was counted once. The CDR3 is CASSPHPGLAGSNEQYF. The CDR3 region has the DNA TGTGCCAGCAGTCCCCACCCAGGACTAGCGGGTAGCAACGAGCAGTACTTC. The gene calls are TRBV6-2 or TRBV6-3 and TRBJ2-7; 11 bases are a match to TRBD2. The CDR3 is 17 residues long. Germline loops: CDR1 MNHEY, CDR2 SVGEGT. The J segment lost 5 bases and the V segment lost 5 bases, leaving 14 bases of the junction unmatched.

This clonotype was counted ten times or more. The chain employs TRBV28 and TRBJ2-3; D gene uncertain. The CDR3 spans 16 residues. Germline-derived CDR1 and CDR2 are MDHEN and SYDVKM. Trimming removed 2 bases from V and 2 bases from J, with 14 bases in between. The CDR3 here is CASSLDLLTDTDTQYF. The CDR3 DNA sequence: TGTGCCAGCAGTTTAGACTTATTGACGGACACAGATACGCAGTATTTT.